The rows below give T cell receptor beta chains drawn from one sample of a study of blood T cells in healthy people across ages. TCRdb reprocessed the 5' RACE reads via MiXCR and lists one record per CDR3 protein. The sample consists of 850,000 to 1,000,000 distinct CDR3 sequences, 45% to 60% of them appearing once. Sequencing was done on a sample of blood. The receptors stem from a woman aged 55 to 70 in good health. The CDR3 runs from the conserved cysteine through the conserved F or W. The D gene is left open where the match is weak. A row's size may be missing; if present it is once, few, many or a size class.

D: .; length: 13; V: TRBV6-5; J: TRBJ2-3; size: .; DNA: TGTGCCAGTCACCGGGGGTTAACAGATACGCAGTATTTT; CDR3: CASHRGLTDTQYF
D: .; length: 18; V: TRBV4-3; J: TRBJ2-4; size: few; DNA: TGCGCCAGCAGCCAATCCCCCGCGGGATTTCTAGCCAAAAACATTCAGTACTTC; CDR3: CASSQSPAGFLAKNIQYF
D: .; length: 13; V: TRBV12-3/TRBV12-4; J: TRBJ2-3; size: .; DNA: TGTGCCAGCAGTTTAGGGGCCCCAGATACGCAGTATTTT; CDR3: CASSLGAPDTQYF
D: .; length: 13; V: TRBV4-2; J: TRBJ1-6; size: .; DNA: TGTGCCAGCAGCCAAGATCCGGACTCACCCCTCCACTTT; CDR3: CASSQDPDSPLHF
D: TRBD1; length: 14; V: TRBV2; J: TRBJ2-7; size: .; DNA: TGTGCCAGCAGTGCCGGGACAGCAGACTACGAGCAGTACTTC; CDR3: CASSAGTADYEQYF
D: TRBD2; length: 18; V: TRBV5-1; J: TRBJ2-7; size: .; DNA: TGCGCCAGCAGTGGGATCCGGACTAGCGGAACAAGTTCCTACGAGCAGTACTTC; CDR3: CASSGIRTSGTSSYEQYF
D: .; length: 15; V: TRBV20-1; J: TRBJ2-1; size: .; DNA: TGCAGTGCTAGAGCGTCACCCTGGGGAGGCAATGAGCAGTTCTTC; CDR3: CSARASPWGGNEQFF
D: TRBD2; length: 14; V: TRBV4-1; J: TRBJ2-7; size: many; DNA: TGCGCCAGCAGCTCTAGCGGGGGAACCTACGAGCAGTACTTC; CDR3: CASSSSGGTYEQYF
D: TRBD2; length: 16; V: TRBV27; J: TRBJ2-5; size: .; DNA: TGTGCCAGCTCTAATTTACGGGCGGGAGAACGAAAGACCCAGTACTTC; CDR3: CASSNLRAGERKTQYF
D: .; length: 15; V: TRBV7-2; J: TRBJ1-1; size: .; DNA: TGTGCCAGCAGCCCGAAACGGGTTGGGAACACTGAAGCTTTCTTT; CDR3: CASSPKRVGNTEAFF
D: TRBD1; length: 15; V: TRBV30; J: TRBJ1-5; size: few; DNA: TGTGCCTGGAGTGTCGGGACAGGGGTCCGTCAGCCCCAGCATTTT; CDR3: CAWSVGTGVRQPQHF
D: .; length: 16; V: TRBV5-1; J: TRBJ2-1; size: few; DNA: TGCGCCAGCAGCTTTTTACAGGGAAGCTCCTACAATGAGCAGTTCTTC; CDR3: CASSFLQGSSYNEQFF
D: .; length: 18; V: TRBV4-1; J: TRBJ2-7; size: .; DNA: TGCGCCAGCAGCCAACGCCTCTCCGACAGGACTAATCTCTACGAGCAGTACTTC; CDR3: CASSQRLSDRTNLYEQYF
D: TRBD2; length: 18; V: TRBV4-2; J: TRBJ2-3; size: .; DNA: TGTGCCAGCAGCCAAGGGTCCCAGCGGGATAAGGCCACAGATACGCAGTATTTT; CDR3: CASSQGSQRDKATDTQYF
D: .; length: 14; V: TRBV5-1; J: TRBJ2-1; size: .; DNA: TGCGCCAGCAGCCTAGGACAGATCTACAATGAGCAGTTCTTC; CDR3: CASSLGQIYNEQFF
D: TRBD2; length: 18; V: TRBV28; J: TRBJ2-7; size: .; DNA: TGTGCCAGCAATTCCCCGGTGAGACTAGCGACGAGCTCCTACGAGCAGTACTTC; CDR3: CASNSPVRLATSSYEQYF
D: TRBD2; length: 16; V: TRBV5-1; J: TRBJ2-3; size: few; DNA: TGCGCCAGCAGCTTGGGGACTAGCGGGAACCGAGATACGCAGTATTTT; CDR3: CASSLGTSGNRDTQYF
D: .; length: 13; V: TRBV24-1; J: TRBJ2-1; size: .; DNA: TGTGCCACCAGCGCTGACGGTTACAATGAGCAGTTCTTC; CDR3: CATSADGYNEQFF
D: .; length: 15; V: TRBV5-1; J: TRBJ2-2; size: .; DNA: TGCGCCAGCAACCGGGGGCTTCCGAACACCGGGGAGCTGTTTTTT; CDR3: CASNRGLPNTGELFF
D: .; length: 13; V: TRBV5-1; J: TRBJ1-5; size: .; DNA: TGCGCCAGCAGTATGGAAGGGAATCAGCCCCAGCATTTT; CDR3: CASSMEGNQPQHF
D: .; length: 13; V: TRBV20-1; J: TRBJ2-1; size: .; DNA: TGCAGTGCTAGGTCAGCATCCTACAATGAGCAGTTCTTC; CDR3: CSARSASYNEQFF
D: TRBD1; length: 14; V: TRBV18; J: TRBJ1-1; size: .; DNA: TGTGCCAGCTCACCAAAGAACAGGGGGGCTGAAGCTTTCTTT; CDR3: CASSPKNRGAEAFF
D: .; length: 13; V: TRBV25-1; J: TRBJ1-6; size: .; DNA: TGTGCCAGCAGTGAAGGGTTCGGGGTCCGACCCCACTTT; CDR3: CASSEGFGVRPHF
D: .; length: 13; V: TRBV20-1; J: TRBJ2-3; size: few; DNA: TGCAGTGCTAGACCCGTAGGCACAGATACGCAGTATTTT; CDR3: CSARPVGTDTQYF
D: TRBD2; length: 14; V: TRBV20-1; J: TRBJ2-5; size: .; DNA: TGCAGTGCTAGACACAGCGGGGGGAGGGAGACCCAGTACTTC; CDR3: CSARHSGGRETQYF
D: .; length: 14; V: TRBV2; J: TRBJ2-2; size: .; DNA: TGTGCCAGCAGTGGGGACCTGGCGAACGGGGAGCTGTTTTTT; CDR3: CASSGDLANGELFF
D: .; length: 12; V: TRBV20-1; J: TRBJ2-5; size: .; DNA: TGCAGTGCTTGGGCGCGGCAAGAGACCCAGTACTTC; CDR3: CSAWARQETQYF
D: .; length: 16; V: TRBV7-9; J: TRBJ2-7; size: .; DNA: TGTGCCAGCAGCTTGGGGTCCGGACTCAGCTCCTACGAGCAGTACTTC; CDR3: CASSLGSGLSSYEQYF
D: .; length: 16; V: TRBV21-1; J: TRBJ1-4; size: .; DNA: TGTGCCAGCAGCTCCGGTGGGGCCCGGGGAGGAGACAAACTGTTTTTT; CDR3: CASSSGGARGGDKLFF
D: .; length: 13; V: TRBV27; J: TRBJ1-4; size: .; DNA: TGTGCCAGCTCGGGACGGTTTAATGAAAAACTGTTTTTT; CDR3: CASSGRFNEKLFF
D: .; length: 15; V: TRBV20-1; J: TRBJ2-1; size: .; DNA: TGCAGTGCTAGAGCTTTGGATTGGGGATCCAATGAGCAGTTCTTC; CDR3: CSARALDWGSNEQFF
D: .; length: 14; V: TRBV10-3; J: TRBJ2-5; size: .; DNA: TGTGCCATCAGTGAGTCAAGTAGAACGGGGACCCAGTACTTC; CDR3: CAISESSRTGTQYF
D: .; length: 15; V: TRBV7-2; J: TRBJ2-1; size: once; DNA: TGTGCCAGCAGCCCAGCGAGTCTCCTGGACGATGAGCAGTTCTTC; CDR3: CASSPASLLDDEQFF
D: .; length: 16; V: TRBV25-1; J: TRBJ1-2; size: few; DNA: TGTGCCAGCAGTCCCCGACCCGGGGACATCGGATATGGCTACACCTTC; CDR3: CASSPRPGDIGYGYTF
D: TRBD2; length: 22; V: TRBV4-3; J: TRBJ2-7; size: .; DNA: TGCGCCAGCAGCCAAGCGGTGTACGTCGGGCGGGAGCTGGTGGTGGGGTCCTACGAGCAGTACTTC; CDR3: CASSQAVYVGRELVVGSYEQYF
D: .; length: 14; V: TRBV4-1; J: TRBJ2-7; size: .; DNA: TGCGCCAGCAGCGACCCGGGCCACCTTAACGAGCAGTACTTC; CDR3: CASSDPGHLNEQYF
D: .; length: 12; V: TRBV12-3/TRBV12-4; J: TRBJ2-5; size: few; DNA: TGTGCCAGCAGTTTTCAGGAGGAGACCCAGTACTTC; CDR3: CASSFQEETQYF
D: .; length: 14; V: TRBV6-2/TRBV6-3; J: TRBJ1-5; size: few; DNA: TGTGCCAGCAGTCCGGGAGGCAGGCACCAGCCCCAGCATTTT; CDR3: CASSPGGRHQPQHF
D: .; length: 11; V: TRBV20-1; J: TRBJ2-7; size: .; DNA: TGCAGCCCCGAGGCGGGCTACGAGCAGTACTTC; CDR3: CSPEAGYEQYF
D: TRBD2; length: 15; V: TRBV12-3/TRBV12-4; J: TRBJ2-5; size: few; DNA: TGTGCCAGCAGTCCCGGGACTAGGGTTCACGAGACCCAGTACTTC; CDR3: CASSPGTRVHETQYF
D: .; length: 12; V: TRBV12-3/TRBV12-4; J: TRBJ2-3; size: .; DNA: TGTGCCAGCAGAGTGGGCGCAGATACGCAGTATTTT; CDR3: CASRVGADTQYF
D: TRBD2; length: 16; V: TRBV7-2; J: TRBJ2-1; size: .; DNA: TGTGCCAGCAGCCCCGCATCGCTAGCGGATTACAATGAGCAGTTCTTC; CDR3: CASSPASLADYNEQFF
D: .; length: 15; V: TRBV20-1; J: TRBJ2-7; size: .; DNA: TGCAGTGCTAGAGTCCCACTAGCAGGAACCTACGAGCGGTACTTC; CDR3: CSARVPLAGTYERYF
D: .; length: 16; V: TRBV5-1; J: TRBJ1-4; size: .; DNA: TGCGCCAGCAGCCAAACACCCCTGACCTGGACCGAAAAACTGTTTTTT; CDR3: CASSQTPLTWTEKLFF
D: TRBD2; length: 12; V: TRBV5-6; J: TRBJ2-4; size: .; DNA: TGTGCCAGCAGCTCTCCAGCGGGGGCCAAGTACTTC; CDR3: CASSSPAGAKYF
D: .; length: 17; V: TRBV11-2; J: TRBJ2-1; size: .; DNA: TGTGCCAGCAGCTCCCGTCGAGTCGGGTTGTCTGACAATGAGCAGTTCTTC; CDR3: CASSSRRVGLSDNEQFF
D: .; length: 13; V: TRBV4-1; J: TRBJ2-1; size: .; DNA: TGCGCCAGCAGCCTCGTACCCTACAATGAGCAGTTCTTC; CDR3: CASSLVPYNEQFF
D: TRBD1; length: 15; V: TRBV25-1; J: TRBJ2-1; size: .; DNA: TGTGCCAGCAGGGGGACAGGGGGCGCGGTTGGTGAGCAGTTCTTC; CDR3: CASRGTGGAVGEQFF
D: .; length: 16; V: TRBV4-1; J: TRBJ1-6; size: .; DNA: TGCGCCAGCAGCACAAACCCGGGACACAATAATTCACCCCTCCACTTT; CDR3: CASSTNPGHNNSPLHF
D: TRBD1; length: 16; V: TRBV30; J: TRBJ2-5; size: .; DNA: TGTGCCTGGAGTAAACCCCGCCAGGGGGCCGGTGAGACCCAGTACTTC; CDR3: CAWSKPRQGAGETQYF
D: .; length: 13; V: TRBV3-1; J: TRBJ2-3; size: .; DNA: TGTGCCAGCAGCCAAGATAGAGGGAATACGCAGTATTTT; CDR3: CASSQDRGNTQYF
D: .; length: 12; V: TRBV2; J: TRBJ2-2; size: .; DNA: TGTGCCAGCAGGGGGAGGCCCGGGGAGCTGTTTTTT; CDR3: CASRGRPGELFF